This is a list of T cell receptor beta chains from one sample in a study of CD8 T cells in Susac syndrome. Using its own MiXCR run on the immunoSEQ multiplex PCR reads, TCRdb lists one record per CDR3 protein. The sample has some 260,000 distinct CDR3 sequences; roughly 81% are singletons. Sequencing used CD8+ T cells from PBMCs. Receptor source: a human donor with multiple sclerosis. Each CDR3 is given with its conserved first and last residue. Each record gives: J gene, D gene, V gene, clone size, CDR3 DNA, CDR3 protein. D genes are given only for firm matches. Size is stated for part of the rows, as once, few or many counts, or as a class when the clone is expanded.

j_gene: TRBJ2-1
d_gene: -
v_gene: TRBV6-4
abundance: -
CDR3nt: TGTGCCAGCAGTGACGGGCTAGCGCCATACAATGAGCAGTTCTTC
CDR3aa: CASSDGLAPYNEQFF

j_gene: TRBJ1-5
d_gene: TRBD1
v_gene: TRBV27
abundance: -
CDR3nt: TGTGCCAGCAGTTGGACAGGGCGCAATCAGCCCCAGCATTTT
CDR3aa: CASSWTGRNQPQHF

j_gene: TRBJ2-2
d_gene: TRBD1
v_gene: TRBV29-1
abundance: -
CDR3nt: TGCAGCGCCCGGGACAGCCCGCCGAACACCGGGGAGCTGTTTTTT
CDR3aa: CSARDSPPNTGELFF

j_gene: TRBJ2-7
d_gene: -
v_gene: TRBV2
abundance: -
CDR3nt: TGTGCCAGCCAAGGACGCGAGCAGTACTTC
CDR3aa: CASQGREQYF

j_gene: TRBJ2-7
d_gene: TRBD1
v_gene: TRBV15
abundance: -
CDR3nt: TGTGCCACCAGCAGCAACAGGGGTCGCGGCGTTGAGCAGTACTTC
CDR3aa: CATSSNRGRGVEQYF

j_gene: TRBJ2-1
d_gene: -
v_gene: TRBV11-2
abundance: -
CDR3nt: TGTGCCAGCAGCTTTTCCTGGTTTGAGCAGTTCTTC
CDR3aa: CASSFSWFEQFF

j_gene: TRBJ2-2
d_gene: -
v_gene: TRBV19
abundance: -
CDR3nt: TGTGCCAGTACTCCACGGTGGGGTACCGGGGAGCTGTTTTTT
CDR3aa: CASTPRWGTGELFF

j_gene: TRBJ2-1
d_gene: TRBD2
v_gene: TRBV4-2
abundance: -
CDR3nt: TGTGCCAGCAGCCAAGGGACCTCTAGCGGGACTTACAATGAGCAGTTCTTC
CDR3aa: CASSQGTSSGTYNEQFF

j_gene: TRBJ1-5
d_gene: -
v_gene: TRBV27
abundance: -
CDR3nt: TGTGCCAGCAGTCCGAGACATGACCAGCCCCAGCATTTT
CDR3aa: CASSPRHDQPQHF

j_gene: TRBJ1-2
d_gene: -
v_gene: TRBV13
abundance: once
CDR3nt: TGTGCCAGCAGCCGGGGGCGAGACTATGGCTACACCTTC
CDR3aa: CASSRGRDYGYTF